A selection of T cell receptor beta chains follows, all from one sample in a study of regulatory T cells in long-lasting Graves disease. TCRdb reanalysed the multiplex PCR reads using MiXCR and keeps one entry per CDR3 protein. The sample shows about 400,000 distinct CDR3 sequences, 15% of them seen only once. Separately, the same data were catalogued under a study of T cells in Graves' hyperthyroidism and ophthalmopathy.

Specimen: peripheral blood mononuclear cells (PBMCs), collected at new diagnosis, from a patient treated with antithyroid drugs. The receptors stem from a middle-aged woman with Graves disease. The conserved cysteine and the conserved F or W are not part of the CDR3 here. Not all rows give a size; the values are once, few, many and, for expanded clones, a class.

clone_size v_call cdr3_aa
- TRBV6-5 ASSFPGRGEETQY
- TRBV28 ASSLTRPNEQF
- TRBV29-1 SVEFGTGGNYGYT
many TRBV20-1 SARDVDGNSYNEQF
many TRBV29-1 SVAGLSTYEQY
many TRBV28 ASSSLSGRHPGLAGGNTGELF
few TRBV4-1 ASSQDFTGANVLT
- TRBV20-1 SAWTSGNNEQF
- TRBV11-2 ASSWADFYNEQF
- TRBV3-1 ASSQETRSPLH
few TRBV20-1 SASEGYNEQF
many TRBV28 ASRPGLAGGGGFYEQY
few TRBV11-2 ASSFSAWGNTIY
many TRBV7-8 ASSLVREGNQPQH
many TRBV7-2 ASSRTGEETQY
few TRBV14 ASSQGSFGETQY
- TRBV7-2 ASSFSAVGNTEAF
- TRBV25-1 ASSRQGAGYNEQF
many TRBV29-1 SVEQPTEITDTQY
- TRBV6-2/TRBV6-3 ASSYRDATNEKLF
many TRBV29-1 SVEARLYQETQY
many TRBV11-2 ASSLTPSGYTGELF
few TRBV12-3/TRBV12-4 ASSLWRDRDNEQF
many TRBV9 ASSGGTSGSYEQY
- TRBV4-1 ASSPWTSGRALDEQF
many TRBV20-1 SASGQGTDTQY
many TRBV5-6 ASSSSRTGGYGYT
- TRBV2 ASRPGTGGGGPQH